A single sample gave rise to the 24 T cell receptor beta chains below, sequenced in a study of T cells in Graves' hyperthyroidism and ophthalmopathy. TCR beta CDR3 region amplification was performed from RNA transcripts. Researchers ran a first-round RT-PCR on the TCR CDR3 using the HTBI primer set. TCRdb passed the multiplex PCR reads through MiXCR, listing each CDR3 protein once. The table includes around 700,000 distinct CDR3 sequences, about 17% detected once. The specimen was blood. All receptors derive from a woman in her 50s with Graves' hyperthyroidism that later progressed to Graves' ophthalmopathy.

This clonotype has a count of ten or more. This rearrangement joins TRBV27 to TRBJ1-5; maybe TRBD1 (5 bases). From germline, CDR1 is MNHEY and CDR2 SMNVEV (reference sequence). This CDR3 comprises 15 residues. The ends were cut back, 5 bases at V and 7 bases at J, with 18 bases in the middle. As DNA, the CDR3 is TGTGCCAGCAGTCCCATCCTTGGGGGAGTACAGCCCCAGCATTTT. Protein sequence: CASSPILGGVQPQHF.

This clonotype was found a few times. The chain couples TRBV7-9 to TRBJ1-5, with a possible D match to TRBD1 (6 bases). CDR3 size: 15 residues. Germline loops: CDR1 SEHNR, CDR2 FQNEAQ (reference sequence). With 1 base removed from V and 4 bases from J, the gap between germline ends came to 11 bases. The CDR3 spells CASSLGRGRNQPQHF. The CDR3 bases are TGTGCCAGCAGCTTAGGTCGGGGGCGGAATCAGCCCCAGCATTTT.

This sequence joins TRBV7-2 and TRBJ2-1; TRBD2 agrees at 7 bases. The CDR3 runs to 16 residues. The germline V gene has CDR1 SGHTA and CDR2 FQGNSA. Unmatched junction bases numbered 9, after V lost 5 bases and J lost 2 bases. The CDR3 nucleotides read TGTGCCAGCAGCCGTGGGGCGGGGACTACCTACAATGAGCAGTTCTTC. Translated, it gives CASSRGAGTTYNEQFF.

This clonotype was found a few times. CDR3 protein: CASSEVAGQIGEKLFF. CDR3 DNA: TGTGCCAGCAGTGAAGTTGCAGGACAGATCGGGGAAAAACTGTTTTTT. This rearrangement joins TRBV6-1 to TRBJ1-4; a possible D gene is TRBD1 (6 bases). With 1 base removed from V and 8 bases from J, the gap between germline ends came to 17 bases. Germline V lookup: CDR1 MNHNS, CDR2 SASEGT. This CDR3 is built from 16 residues.

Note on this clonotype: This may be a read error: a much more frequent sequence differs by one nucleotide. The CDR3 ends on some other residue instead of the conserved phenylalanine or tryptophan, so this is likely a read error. This CDR3 is CASSRIGRNTEAFI. For the CDR3, the DNA is TGTGCCAGCAGCAGGATTGGGCGGAACACTGAAGCTTTCATT. The chain links TRBV27 to TRBJ1-1; D not certain. CDR3 size: 14 residues. Germline assignment: CDR1 MNHEY and CDR2 SMNVEV (reference sequence). V was clipped by 6 bases and J by 1 base, with 12 bases between them.

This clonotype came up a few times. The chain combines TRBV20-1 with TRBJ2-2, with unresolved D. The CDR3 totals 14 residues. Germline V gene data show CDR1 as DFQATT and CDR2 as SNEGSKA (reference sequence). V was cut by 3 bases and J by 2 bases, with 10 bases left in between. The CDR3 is CSASLWDNTGELFF. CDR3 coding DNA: TGCAGTGCTAGTTTGTGGGATAACACCGGGGAGCTGTTTTTT.

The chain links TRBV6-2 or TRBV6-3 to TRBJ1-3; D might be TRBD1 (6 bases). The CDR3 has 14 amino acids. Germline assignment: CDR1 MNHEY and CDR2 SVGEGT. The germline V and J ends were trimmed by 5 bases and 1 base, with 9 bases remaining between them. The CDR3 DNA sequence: TGTGCCAGCAGTCACAGGGTGTCTGGAAACACCATATATTTT. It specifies CASSHRVSGNTIYF.

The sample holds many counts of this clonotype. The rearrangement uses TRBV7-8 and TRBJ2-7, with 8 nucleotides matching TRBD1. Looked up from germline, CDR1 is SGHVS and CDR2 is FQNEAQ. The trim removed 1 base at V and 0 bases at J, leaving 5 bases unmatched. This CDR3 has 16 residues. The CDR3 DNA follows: TGTGCCAGCAGCTTAGGGGCACAGGGGGGCTCCTACGAGCAGTACTTC. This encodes CASSLGAQGGSYEQYF.

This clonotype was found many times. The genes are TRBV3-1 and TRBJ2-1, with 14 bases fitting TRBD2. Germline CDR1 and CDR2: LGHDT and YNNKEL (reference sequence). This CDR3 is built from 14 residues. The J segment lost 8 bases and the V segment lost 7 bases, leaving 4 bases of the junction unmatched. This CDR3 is CASTGTSGGYEQFF. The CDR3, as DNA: TGTGCCAGCACCGGGACTAGCGGGGGTTATGAGCAGTTCTTC.

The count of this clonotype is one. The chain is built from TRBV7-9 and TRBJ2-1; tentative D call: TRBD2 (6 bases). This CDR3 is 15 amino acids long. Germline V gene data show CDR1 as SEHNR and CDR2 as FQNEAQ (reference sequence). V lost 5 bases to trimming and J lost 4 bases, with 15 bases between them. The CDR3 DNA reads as TGTGCCAGCAGCGCCCCTTGGCGGGGTTACAATGAGCAGTTCTTC. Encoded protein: CASSAPWRGYNEQFF.

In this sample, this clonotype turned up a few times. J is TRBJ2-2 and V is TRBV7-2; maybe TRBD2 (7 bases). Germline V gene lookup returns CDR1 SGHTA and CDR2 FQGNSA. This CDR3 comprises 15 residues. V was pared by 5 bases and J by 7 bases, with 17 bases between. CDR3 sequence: CASSTAAGAIGELFF. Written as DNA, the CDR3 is TGTGCCAGCAGCACGGCGGCGGGGGCTATCGGGGAGCTGTTTTTT.

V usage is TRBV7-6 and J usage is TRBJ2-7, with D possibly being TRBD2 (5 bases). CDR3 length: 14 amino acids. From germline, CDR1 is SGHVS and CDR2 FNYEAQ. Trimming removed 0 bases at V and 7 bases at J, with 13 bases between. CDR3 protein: CASSLATSLGEQYF. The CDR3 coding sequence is TGTGCCAGCAGCTTAGCTACTAGTCTGGGGGAGCAGTACTTC.

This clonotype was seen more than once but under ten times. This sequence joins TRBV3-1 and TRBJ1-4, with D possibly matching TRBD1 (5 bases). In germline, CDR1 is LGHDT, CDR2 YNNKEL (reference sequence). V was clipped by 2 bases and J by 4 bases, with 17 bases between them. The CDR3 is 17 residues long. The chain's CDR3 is CASSQSGPRRGNEKLFF. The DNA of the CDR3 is TGTGCCAGCAGCCAATCGGGACCTCGCCGGGGTAATGAAAAACTGTTTTTT. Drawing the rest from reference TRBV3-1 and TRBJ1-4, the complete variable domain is DTAVSQTPKYLVTQMGNDKSIKCEQNLGHDTMYWYKQDSKKFLKIMFSYNNKELIINETVPNRFSPKSPDKAHLNLHINSLELGDSAVYFCASSQSGPRRGNEKLFFGSGTQLSVL.

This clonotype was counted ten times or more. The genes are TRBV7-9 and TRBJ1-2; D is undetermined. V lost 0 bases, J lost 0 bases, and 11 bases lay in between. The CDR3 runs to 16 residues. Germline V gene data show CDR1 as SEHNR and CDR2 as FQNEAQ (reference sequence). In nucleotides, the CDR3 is TGTGCCAGCAGCTTAGCGGACGGCGGACCTAACTATGGCTACACCTTC. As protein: CASSLADGGPNYGYTF.

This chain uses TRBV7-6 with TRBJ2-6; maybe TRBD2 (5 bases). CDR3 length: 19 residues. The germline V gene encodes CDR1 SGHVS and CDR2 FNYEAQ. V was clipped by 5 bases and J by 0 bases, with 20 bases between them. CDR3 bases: TGTGCCAGCAGCCGCCCGCTCGAGGGAAGGCGCTCTGGGGCCAACGTCCTGACTTTC. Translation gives CASSRPLEGRRSGANVLTF.

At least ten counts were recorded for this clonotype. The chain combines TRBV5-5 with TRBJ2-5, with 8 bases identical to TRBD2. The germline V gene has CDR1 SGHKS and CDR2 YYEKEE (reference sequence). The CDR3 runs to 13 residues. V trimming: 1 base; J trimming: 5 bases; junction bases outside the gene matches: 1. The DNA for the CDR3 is TGTGCCAGCAGCTTGACTAGCGGCGAGACCCAGTACTTC. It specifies CASSLTSGETQYF.

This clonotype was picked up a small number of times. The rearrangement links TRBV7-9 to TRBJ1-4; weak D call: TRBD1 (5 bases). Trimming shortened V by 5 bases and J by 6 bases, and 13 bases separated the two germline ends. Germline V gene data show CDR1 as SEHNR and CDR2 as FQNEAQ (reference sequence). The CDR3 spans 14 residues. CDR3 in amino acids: CASSTPGGYEKLFF. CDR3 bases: TGTGCCAGCAGCACCCCCGGGGGGTATGAAAAACTGTTTTTT. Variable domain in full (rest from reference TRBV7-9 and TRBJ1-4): DTGVSQNPRHKITKRGQNVTFRCDPISEHNRLYWYRQTLGQGPEFLTYFQNEAQLEKSRLLSDRFSAERPKGSFSTLEIQRTEQGDSAMYLCASSTPGGYEKLFFGSGTQLSVL.

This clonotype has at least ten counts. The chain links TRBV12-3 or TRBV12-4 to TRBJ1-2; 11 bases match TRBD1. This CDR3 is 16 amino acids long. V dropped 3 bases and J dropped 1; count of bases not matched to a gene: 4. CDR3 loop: CASSFTGTGGNYGYTF. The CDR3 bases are TGTGCCAGCAGTTTTACAGGGACAGGGGGTAACTATGGCTACACCTTC.

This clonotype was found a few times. The CDR3 DNA reads TGTGCCCCACGGGGTGACTATGGCTACACCTTC. Protein product: CAPRGDYGYTF. The chain links TRBV2 to TRBJ1-2; D call uncertain. The V gene's germline CDR1 is SNHLY and CDR2 FYNNEI. This CDR3 comprises 11 residues. Trimming took off 11 bases at V and 3 bases at J, with 10 bases between the two ends.

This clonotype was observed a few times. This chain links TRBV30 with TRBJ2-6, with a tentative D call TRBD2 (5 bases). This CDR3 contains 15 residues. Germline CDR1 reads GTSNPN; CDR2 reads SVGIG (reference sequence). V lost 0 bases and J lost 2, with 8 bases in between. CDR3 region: CAWSVAGTGANVLTF. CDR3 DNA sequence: TGTGCCTGGAGTGTAGCCGGGACTGGGGCCAACGTCCTGACTTTC. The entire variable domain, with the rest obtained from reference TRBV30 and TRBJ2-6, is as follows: SQTIHQWPATLVQPVGSPLSLECTVEGTSNPNLYWYRQAAGRGLQLLFYSVGIGQISSEVPQNLSASRPQDRQFILSSKKLLLSDSGFYLCAWSVAGTGANVLTFGAGSRLTVL.

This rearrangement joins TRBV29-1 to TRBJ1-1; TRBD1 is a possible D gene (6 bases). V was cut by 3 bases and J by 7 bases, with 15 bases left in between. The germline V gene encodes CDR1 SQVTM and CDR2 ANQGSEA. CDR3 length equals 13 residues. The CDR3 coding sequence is TGCAGCGTTGACCACCCAGGGGCTAATGAAGCTTTCTTT. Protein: CSVDHPGANEAFF.

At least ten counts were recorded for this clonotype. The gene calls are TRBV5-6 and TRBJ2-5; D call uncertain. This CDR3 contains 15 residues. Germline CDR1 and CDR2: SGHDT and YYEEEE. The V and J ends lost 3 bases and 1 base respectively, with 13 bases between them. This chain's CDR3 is CASSSHTYVQETQYF. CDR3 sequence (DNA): TGTGCCAGCAGCTCCCACACGTACGTCCAAGAGACCCAGTACTTC.

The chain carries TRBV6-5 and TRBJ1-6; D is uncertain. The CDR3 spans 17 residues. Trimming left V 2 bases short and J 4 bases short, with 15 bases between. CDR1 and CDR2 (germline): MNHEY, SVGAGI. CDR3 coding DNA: TGTGCCAGCAGTTACATTGAGAAGGTGGTGTATAATTCACCCCTCCACTTT. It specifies CASSYIEKVVYNSPLHF.

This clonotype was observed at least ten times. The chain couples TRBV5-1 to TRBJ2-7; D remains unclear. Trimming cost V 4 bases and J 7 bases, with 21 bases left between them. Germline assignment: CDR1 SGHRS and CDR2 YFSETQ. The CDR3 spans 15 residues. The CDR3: CASSPERRAAGEQYF. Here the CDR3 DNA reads TGCGCCAGCAGCCCGGAAAGAAGGGCGGCCGGGGAGCAGTACTTC.